The 10 T cell receptor beta chains below were found in one sample sequenced in a study of a mutant IDH1 vaccine in newly diagnosed glioma. Time point: week 11, during vaccination. Vaccine doses each comprised 300 ug of mutant IDH1 20-mer peptide, with topical imiquimod. Their antigens are not known. Some clones are missing from TCRdb's copy, which holds only in-frame ones; the method was immunoSEQ multiplex PCR. The sample records 25,000 to 40,000 clones, 78% being singletons. The starting material was PBMCs, obtained from a glioma patient whose treatment included an IDH1 peptide vaccine. The receptors come from a young man with glioma.

The V and J genes are TRBV15 and TRBJ2-1; TRBD2 agrees at 9 bases. The length of the CDR3 is 16 residues. Per germline, CDR1 LNHNV and CDR2 YYDKDF (reference sequence). V lost 2 bases to trimming and J lost 9 bases; unmatched junction nucleotides: 11. The CDR3, as DNA: TGTGCCACCAGCAGATATAAGGCGGGGGGGTGGCTTGAGCAGTTCTTC. Protein sequence: CATSRYKAGGWLEQFF.

This chain links TRBV19 with TRBJ2-3; 7 bases line up with TRBD2. The CDR3 is 17 residues long. V shed 4 bases and J 0 bases; nucleotides not matched to a gene: 10. Germline assignment: CDR1 LNHDA and CDR2 SQIVND (reference sequence). In DNA form, the CDR3 reads TGTGCCAGTAGTAAGGGTAGCGGGTCCTCTAGCACAGATACGCAGTATTTT. It encodes CASSKGSGSSSTDTQYF.

This clone has more than one count but fewer than ten. The chain carries TRBV18 and TRBJ1-5, with D tentatively TRBD1 (6 bases). Germline lookup yields CDR1 KGHSH and CDR2 LQKENI. The germline V and J ends were trimmed by 6 bases and 0 bases, with 12 bases remaining between them. The CDR3 is 15 residues long. CDR3 region: CASSQGQNSNQPQHF. The CDR3 DNA reads as TGTGCCAGCTCTCAAGGACAGAATAGCAATCAGCCCCAGCATTTT.

The CDR3 coding sequence is TGTGCCAGCAGCGTAAGGGGGCAGGTTGGGTCTGGGGCCAACGTCCTGACTTTC. It is translated as CASSVRGQVGSGANVLTF. The chain recombines TRBV9 with TRBJ2-6, with 7 bases identical to TRBD1. The CDR3 covers 18 residues. The V and J ends lost 1 base and 1 base, in that order; junction bases with no gene match: 8. Germline CDR1 SGDLS, CDR2 YYNGEE.

The rearrangement links TRBV5-4 to TRBJ1-1, with D possibly being TRBD1 (6 bases). Trimming removed 5 bases at V and 0 bases at J, with 11 bases between. There are 14 residues in the CDR3. Germline V gene sequence: CDR1 SGHNT, CDR2 YYREEE (reference sequence). CDR3 DNA sequence: TGTGCCAGCAGGGCAGGGGTAATGAACACTGAAGCTTTCTTT. It is translated as CASRAGVMNTEAFF.

The chain combines TRBV5-1 with TRBJ2-7; D is uncertain. Trimming pared 3 bases from V and 4 bases from J, leaving 11 bases between. The CDR3 totals 13 residues. Germline CDR1 reads SGHRS; CDR2 reads YFSETQ. CDR3 DNA sequence: TGCGCCAGCAGCTCCGGATCACGTTACGAGCAGTACTTC. Translating it yields CASSSGSRYEQYF.

This sequence joins TRBV18 and TRBJ2-5, with D perhaps TRBD2 (5 bases). The CDR3 contains 14 residues. Trimming took 1 base from V and 5 from J, leaving 11 bases between them. The V gene's germline CDR1 is KGHSH and CDR2 LQKENI. CDR3 region: CASSPQSGSETQYF. The CDR3 bases are TGTGCCAGCTCACCACAATCGGGAAGTGAGACCCAGTACTTC.

The chain links TRBV7-2 to TRBJ2-7, with D possibly TRBD1 on 6 matching bases. The V and J ends lost 4 bases and 4 bases respectively, with 14 bases between them. In germline, CDR1 is SGHTA, CDR2 FQGNSA. This CDR3 has 14 residues. The CDR3 here is CASSYRAGQYEQYF. DNA for the CDR3: TGTGCCAGCAGCTACAGGGCCGGTCAATACGAGCAGTACTTC.

The chain is built from TRBV4-1 and TRBJ2-3, with a possible D match to TRBD2 (6 bases). The V gene's germline CDR1 is MGHRA and CDR2 YSYEKL. V gave up 0 bases and J gave up 9 bases, with 16 bases separating them. This CDR3 has 15 residues. The CDR3 loop is CASSQDGTVRDTQYF. The CDR3 bases are TGCGCCAGCAGCCAAGATGGGACTGTCCGTGACACGCAGTATTTT.

The rearrangement uses TRBV19 and TRBJ2-5; no definite D call. The germline V and J ends were trimmed by 3 bases and 1 base, with 6 bases remaining between them. Germline-derived CDR1 and CDR2 are LNHDA and SQIVND (reference sequence). The CDR3 is 13 amino acids. The CDR3 sequence: CASSIVVQETQYF. The CDR3 DNA follows: TGTGCCAGTAGTATCGTCGTCCAAGAGACCCAGTACTTC.